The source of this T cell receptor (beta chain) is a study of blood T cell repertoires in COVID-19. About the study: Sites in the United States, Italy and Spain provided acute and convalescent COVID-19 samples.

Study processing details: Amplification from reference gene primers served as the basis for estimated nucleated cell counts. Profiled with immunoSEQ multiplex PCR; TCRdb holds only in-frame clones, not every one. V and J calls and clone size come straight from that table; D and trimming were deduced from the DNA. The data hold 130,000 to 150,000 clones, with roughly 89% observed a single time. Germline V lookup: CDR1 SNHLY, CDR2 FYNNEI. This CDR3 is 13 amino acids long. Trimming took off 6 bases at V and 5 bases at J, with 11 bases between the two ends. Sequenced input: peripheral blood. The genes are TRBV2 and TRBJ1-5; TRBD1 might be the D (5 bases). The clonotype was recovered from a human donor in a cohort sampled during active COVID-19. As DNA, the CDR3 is TGTGCCAGCAGCGGGGGACTTCATCAGCCCCAGCATTTT. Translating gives CASSGGLHQPQHF.